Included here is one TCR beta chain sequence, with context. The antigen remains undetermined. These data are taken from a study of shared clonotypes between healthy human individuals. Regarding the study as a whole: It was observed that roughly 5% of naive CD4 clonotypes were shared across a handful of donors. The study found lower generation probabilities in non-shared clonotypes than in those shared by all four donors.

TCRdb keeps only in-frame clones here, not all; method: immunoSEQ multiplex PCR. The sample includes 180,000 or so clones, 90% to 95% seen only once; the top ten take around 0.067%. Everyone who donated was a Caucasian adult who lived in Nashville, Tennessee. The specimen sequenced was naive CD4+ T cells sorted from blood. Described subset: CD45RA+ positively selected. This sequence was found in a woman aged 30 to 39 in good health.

CDR3 in amino acids: CASSLGGAGRTEAFF. The DNA for the CDR3 is TGTGCCAGCAGTTTAGGGGGCGCAGGGCGCACTGAAGCTTTCTTT. This chain uses TRBV28 with TRBJ1-1, with D perhaps matching TRBD1 (6 bases). Germline V CDR1 and CDR2: MDHEN, SYDVKM. This CDR3 spans 15 amino acids. Trimming pared 2 bases from V and 4 bases from J, leaving 14 bases between. The variable domain in full, completed from reference TRBV28 and TRBJ1-1, reads DVKVTQSSRYLVKRTGEKVFLECVQDMDHENMFWYRQDPGLGLRLIYFSYDVKMKEKGDIPEGYSVSREKKERFSLILESASTNQTSMYLCASSLGGAGRTEAFFGQGTRLTVV.